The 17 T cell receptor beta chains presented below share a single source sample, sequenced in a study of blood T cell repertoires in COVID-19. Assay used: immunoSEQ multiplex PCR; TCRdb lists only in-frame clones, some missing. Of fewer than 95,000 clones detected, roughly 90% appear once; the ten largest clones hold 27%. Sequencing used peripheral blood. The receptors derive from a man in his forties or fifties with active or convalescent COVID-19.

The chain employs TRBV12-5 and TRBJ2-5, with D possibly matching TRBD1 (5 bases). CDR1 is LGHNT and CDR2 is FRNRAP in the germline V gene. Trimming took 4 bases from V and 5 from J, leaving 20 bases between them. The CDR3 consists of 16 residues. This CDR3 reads CASGSEVSGLGETQYF. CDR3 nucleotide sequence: TGTGCTAGTGGTTCCGAAGTGTCAGGGTTGGGTGAGACCCAGTACTTC.

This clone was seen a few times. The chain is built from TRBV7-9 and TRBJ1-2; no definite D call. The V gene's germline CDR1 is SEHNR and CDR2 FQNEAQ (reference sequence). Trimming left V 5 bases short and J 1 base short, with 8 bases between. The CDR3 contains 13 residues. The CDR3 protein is CASSRPGNYGYTF. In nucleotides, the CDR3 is TGTGCCAGCAGCCGACCGGGTAACTATGGCTACACCTTC.

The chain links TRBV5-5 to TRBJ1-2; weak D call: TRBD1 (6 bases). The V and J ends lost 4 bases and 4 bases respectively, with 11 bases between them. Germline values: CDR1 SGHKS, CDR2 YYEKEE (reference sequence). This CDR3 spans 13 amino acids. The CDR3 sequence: CASSRGGTYGYTF. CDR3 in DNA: TGTGCCAGCAGCAGGGGGGGGACCTATGGCTACACCTTC.

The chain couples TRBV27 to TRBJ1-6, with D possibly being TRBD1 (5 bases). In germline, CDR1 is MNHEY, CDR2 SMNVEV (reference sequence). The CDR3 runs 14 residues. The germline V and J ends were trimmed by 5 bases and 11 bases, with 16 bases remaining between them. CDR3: CASSPGGSWAPLHF. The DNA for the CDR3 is TGTGCCAGCAGTCCCGGGGGTTCATGGGCACCCCTCCACTTT.

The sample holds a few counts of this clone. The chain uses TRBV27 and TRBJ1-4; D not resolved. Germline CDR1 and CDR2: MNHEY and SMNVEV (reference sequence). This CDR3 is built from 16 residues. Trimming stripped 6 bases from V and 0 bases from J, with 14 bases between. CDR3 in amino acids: CASRWRAFATNEKLFF. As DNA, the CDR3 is TGTGCCAGCAGGTGGAGGGCATTTGCAACTAATGAAAAACTGTTTTTT.

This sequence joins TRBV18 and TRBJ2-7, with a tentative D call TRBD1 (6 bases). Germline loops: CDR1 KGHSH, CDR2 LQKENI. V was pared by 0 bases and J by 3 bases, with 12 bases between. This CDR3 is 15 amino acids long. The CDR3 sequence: CASSPPTGTIYEQYF. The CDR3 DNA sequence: TGTGCCAGCTCACCACCAACAGGGACCATCTACGAGCAGTACTTC.

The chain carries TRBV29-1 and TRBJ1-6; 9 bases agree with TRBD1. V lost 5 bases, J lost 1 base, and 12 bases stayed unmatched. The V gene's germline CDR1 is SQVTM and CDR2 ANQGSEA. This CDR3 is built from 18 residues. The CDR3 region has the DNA TGCAGCGTTTTTGTACAGGGGGCCTTTTGGTCCTATAATTCACCCCTCCACTTT. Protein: CSVFVQGAFWSYNSPLHF.

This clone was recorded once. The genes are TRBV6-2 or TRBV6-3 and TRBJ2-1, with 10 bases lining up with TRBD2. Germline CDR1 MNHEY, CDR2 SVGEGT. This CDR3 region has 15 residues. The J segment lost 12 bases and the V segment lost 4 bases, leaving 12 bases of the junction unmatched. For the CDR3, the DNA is TGTGCCAGCAGTTCTAGCGGGAGTCGCGCCATCAGGCAGTTCTTC. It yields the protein CASSSSGSRAIRQFF.

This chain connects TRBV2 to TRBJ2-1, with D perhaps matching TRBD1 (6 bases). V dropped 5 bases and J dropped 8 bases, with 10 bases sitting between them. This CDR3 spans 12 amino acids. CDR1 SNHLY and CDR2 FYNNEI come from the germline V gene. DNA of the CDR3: TGTGCCAGCAGTTCACAGGGTCATGAGCAGTTCTTC. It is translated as CASSSQGHEQFF. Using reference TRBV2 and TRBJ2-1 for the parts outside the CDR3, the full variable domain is EPEVTQTPSHQVTQMGQEVILRCVPISNHLYFYWYRQILGQKVEFLVSFYNNEISEKSEIFDDQFSVERPDGSNFTLKIRSTKLEDSAMYFCASSSQGHEQFFGPGTRLTVL.

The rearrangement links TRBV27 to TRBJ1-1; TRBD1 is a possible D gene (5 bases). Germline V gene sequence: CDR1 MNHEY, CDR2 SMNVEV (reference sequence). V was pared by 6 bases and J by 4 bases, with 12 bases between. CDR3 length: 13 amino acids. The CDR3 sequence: CASSPGRGTEAFF. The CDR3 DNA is TGTGCCAGCAGCCCAGGGCGCGGCACTGAAGCTTTCTTT.

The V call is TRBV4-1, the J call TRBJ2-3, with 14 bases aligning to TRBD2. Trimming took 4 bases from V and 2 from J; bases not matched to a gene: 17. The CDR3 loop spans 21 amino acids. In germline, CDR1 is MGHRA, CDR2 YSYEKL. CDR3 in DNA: TGCGCCAGCAGCCGCGAACAGCGGGGGACTAGCGGGGGCCCATACACAGATACGCAGTATTTT. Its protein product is CASSREQRGTSGGPYTDTQYF.

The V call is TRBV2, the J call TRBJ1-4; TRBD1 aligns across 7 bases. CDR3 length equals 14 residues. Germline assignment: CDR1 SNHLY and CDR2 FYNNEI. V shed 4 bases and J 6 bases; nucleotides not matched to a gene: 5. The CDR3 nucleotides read TGTGCCAGCAGTGGACGGGACAGATATGAAAAACTGTTTTTT. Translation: CASSGRDRYEKLFF.

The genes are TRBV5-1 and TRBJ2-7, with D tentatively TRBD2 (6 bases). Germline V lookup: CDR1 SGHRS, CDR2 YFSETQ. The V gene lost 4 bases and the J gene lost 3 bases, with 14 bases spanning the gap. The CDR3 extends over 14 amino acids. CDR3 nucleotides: TGCGCCAGCAGCAGGGACGGAGGGGACTACGAGCAGTACTTC. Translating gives CASSRDGGDYEQYF. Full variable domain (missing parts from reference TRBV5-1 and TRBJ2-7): KAGVTQTPRYLIKTRGQQVTLSCSPISGHRSVSWYQQTPGQGLQFLFEYFSETQRNKGNFPGRFSGRQFSNSRSEMNVSTLELGDSALYLCASSRDGGDYEQYFGPGTRLTVT.

CDR3 bases: TGTGCCAGCAGCTTAACCGGGACAGCCTATGGCTACACCTTC. Protein: CASSLTGTAYGYTF. V usage is TRBV5-5 and J usage is TRBJ1-2; TRBD1 matches 7 bases. The V segment lost 2 bases and the J segment 4 bases; nucleotides outside the gene matches: 5. The length of the CDR3 is 14 residues. Germline V gene lookup returns CDR1 SGHKS and CDR2 YYEKEE (reference sequence).

DNA of the CDR3: TGTGCCAGCAGCCCCACTAGCGGGATTTACAATGAGCAGTTCTTC. Amino acids: CASSPTSGIYNEQFF. The genes are TRBV5-5 and TRBJ2-1, with 10 nucleotides matching TRBD2. Germline loops: CDR1 SGHKS, CDR2 YYEKEE (reference sequence). After removal of 4 bases from V and 4 bases from J, the junction contained 5 bases not matched to a gene. The CDR3 spans 15 residues.

CDR3 DNA: TGTGCCAGCAGCAAAAATAGCGGGAGCACCGGGGAGCTGTTTTTT. It codes for CASSKNSGSTGELFF. The chain uses TRBV7-2 and TRBJ2-2; 9 bases map to TRBD2. CDR3 size: 15 residues. The V gene's germline CDR1 is SGHTA and CDR2 FQGNSA. The V gene end was trimmed by 5 bases and the J gene end by 4 bases; junction bases not matched to a gene: 5.

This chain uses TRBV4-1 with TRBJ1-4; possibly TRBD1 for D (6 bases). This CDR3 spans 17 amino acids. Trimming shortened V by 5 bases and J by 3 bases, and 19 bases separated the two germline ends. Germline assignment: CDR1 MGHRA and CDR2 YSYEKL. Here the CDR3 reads CASSALMVGQPNEKLFF. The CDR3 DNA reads TGCGCCAGCAGCGCCCTCATGGTAGGACAGCCTAATGAAAAACTGTTTTTT.